Presented here are 17 T cell receptor beta chains from one specimen sequenced in a study of shared clonotypes between healthy human individuals. Using immunoSEQ multiplex PCR, the repertoire was profiled, and TCRdb retains in-frame clones only, with some absent. The sample gives some 2.4 million clones, 93% of which show up once; 0.36% is in the top ten. The sample consisted of naive CD4+ T cells from PBMCs. Subset denoted: CD45RA+ positively selected. These receptors all come from a man aged 18 to 29 in good health. Some clones in this sample may be carry-over from other donors' samples.

The gene calls are TRBV27 and TRBJ1-5, with a possible D match to TRBD1 (6 bases). The germline V and J ends were trimmed by 1 base and 8 bases, with 12 bases remaining between them. The length of the CDR3 is 14 residues. Germline CDR1 MNHEY, CDR2 SMNVEV (reference sequence). The CDR3 loop is CASSLLQGTKPQHF. The CDR3 DNA is TGTGCCAGCAGTTTATTACAGGGTACTAAGCCCCAGCATTTT.

The chain is built from TRBV28 and TRBJ2-2; no definite D call. Germline lookup yields CDR1 MDHEN and CDR2 SYDVKM. The germline V and J ends were trimmed by 2 bases and 0 bases, with 10 bases remaining between them. The CDR3 extends over 16 amino acids. The CDR3 loop is CASSLLAAPNTGELFF. The CDR3 region has the DNA TGTGCCAGCAGTTTACTGGCGGCCCCGAACACCGGGGAGCTGTTTTTT.

This clone was seen more than once but under ten times. The V call is TRBV5-1, the J call TRBJ1-1; D is possibly TRBD1 (6 bases). There are 13 residues in the CDR3. Trimming removed 4 bases at V and 9 bases at J, with 16 bases between. The germline CDR1 and CDR2 sequences are SGHRS and YFSETQ. The CDR3 reads CASSLGDTSKAFF. The CDR3 coding sequence is TGCGCCAGCAGCCTGGGGGACACCAGTAAAGCTTTCTTT.

The chain uses TRBV28 and TRBJ1-5; D ambiguous. Germline CDR1 reads MDHEN; CDR2 reads SYDVKM. Trimming took 2 bases from V and 7 from J, leaving 15 bases between them. The CDR3 is 15 residues long. CDR3 in DNA: TGTGCCAGCAGTTTACGCTCAAGGGCTCGGCAGCCCCAGCATTTT. Protein product: CASSLRSRARQPQHF.

The genes are TRBV28 and TRBJ1-2; the D gene is possibly TRBD1 (6 bases). V lost 3 bases to trimming and J lost 8 bases, with 19 bases between them. There are 15 residues in the CDR3. The V gene's germline CDR1 is MDHEN and CDR2 SYDVKM. CDR3 region: CASSFSSAGDLGYTF. The DNA of the CDR3 is TGTGCCAGCAGTTTTAGTTCGGCAGGGGATCTAGGCTACACCTTC.

The rearrangement uses TRBV7-8 and TRBJ1-3; D is unclear. Per germline, CDR1 SGHVS and CDR2 FQNEAQ. Trimming removed 3 bases at V and 4 bases at J, with 10 bases between. CDR3 length equals 14 residues. In DNA form, the CDR3 reads TGTGCCAGCAGCTTTCCGGGGAACGGAAACACCATATATTTT. It codes for CASSFPGNGNTIYF.

The chain joins TRBV5-4 to TRBJ2-3; D might be TRBD2 (7 bases). The CDR3 contains 17 residues. The ends were cut back, 0 bases at V and 0 bases at J, with 14 bases in the middle. In germline, CDR1 is SGHNT, CDR2 YYREEE (reference sequence). CDR3 sequence reads: CASSLGGRGPSTDTQYF. DNA for the CDR3: TGTGCCAGCAGCTTGGGGGGGCGGGGGCCTAGCACAGATACGCAGTATTTT. Full variable domain (remainder filled in from reference TRBV5-4 and TRBJ2-3): ETGVTQSPTHLIKTRGQQVTLRCSSQSGHNTVSWYQQALGQGPQFIFQYYREEENGRGNFPPRFSGLQFPNYSSELNVNALELDDSALYLCASSLGGRGPSTDTQYFGPGTRLTVL.

This clone was counted a single time. The CDR3 sequence is CASRTGTGVYYGYTF. CDR3 in DNA: TGTGCCAGCAGGACAGGGACAGGGGTCTACTATGGCTACACCTTC. The gene calls are TRBV28 and TRBJ1-2, with TRBD1 matching over 10 bases. Trimming at V came to 6 bases and at J to 3 bases, leaving 7 bases not matched to a gene. CDR1 and CDR2 from the germline V gene are MDHEN and SYDVKM. This CDR3 spans 15 amino acids.

This clone was counted a single time. V gene TRBV28 combines with J gene TRBJ2-7; 8 positions agree with TRBD1. V lost 5 bases, J lost 2 bases, and 5 bases stayed unmatched. The germline V gene encodes CDR1 MDHEN and CDR2 SYDVKM. There are 14 residues in the CDR3. CDR3 sequence (DNA): TGTGCCAGCAGTGCCGGGACAGGTCCCTACGAGCAGTACTTC. Protein: CASSAGTGPYEQYF.

Only one count was recorded for this clone. V gene TRBV7-3 combines with J gene TRBJ2-1; possible D gene TRBD2, 5 bases. Germline CDR1 reads SGHTA; CDR2 reads FQGTGA. V dropped 5 bases and J dropped 6 bases, with 8 bases sitting between them. The CDR3 spans 12 residues. CDR3 in DNA: TGTGCCAGCAGCACAACTAGCAATGAGCAGTTCTTC. Protein: CASSTTSNEQFF.

The CDR3 loop is CASTVSPASGKLFF. Written as DNA, the CDR3 is TGCGCCAGCACGGTGTCGCCAGCAAGCGGAAAACTGTTTTTT. This rearrangement joins TRBV5-1 to TRBJ1-4; D is undetermined. CDR3 size: 14 residues. The germline CDR1 and CDR2 sequences are SGHRS and YFSETQ. V lost 6 bases and J lost 10, with 19 bases in between.

About this clone: The same CDR3 is also encoded by other DNA sequences in this sample. This chain connects TRBV5-1 to TRBJ2-1; D might be TRBD1 or TRBD2, each matching 5 bases. The CDR3 totals 14 residues. V lost 4 bases and J 4 bases, leaving 12 bases between the germline ends. The germline gives CDR1 SGHRS, CDR2 YFSETQ. The CDR3 loop is CASSGGQGYNEQFF. CDR3 sequence (DNA): TGCGCCAGCAGCGGCGGGCAGGGATACAATGAGCAGTTCTTC.

The CDR3 is CASSPRPSGRRRSGELFF. The CDR3 bases are TGTGCCAGCAGCCCTCGGCCTAGCGGGAGGAGAAGGTCCGGGGAGCTGTTTTTT. The chain links TRBV21-1 to TRBJ2-2; the table names TRBD2, a call not compared with the DNA. TRBV21-1 is an annotated pseudogene. The CDR3 runs 18 residues.

The chain combines TRBV6-6 with TRBJ2-3; maybe TRBD1 (5 bases). V was trimmed by 2 bases and J by 7 bases, leaving 13 bases between them. The CDR3 runs to 14 residues. Germline V gene data show CDR1 as MNHNY and CDR2 as SVGAGI (reference sequence). The CDR3: CASSYLGVLNTQYF. CDR3 DNA sequence: TGTGCCAGCAGTTACCTAGGGGTATTAAATACGCAGTATTTT.

The V gene is TRBV28, the J gene TRBJ2-1; 7 bases fit TRBD2. Germline CDR1 MDHEN, CDR2 SYDVKM. V gave up 4 bases and J gave up 6 bases; unmatched junction bases: 3. The CDR3 totals 13 residues. The CDR3 loop is CASSWGGLNEQFF. The CDR3 DNA reads as TGTGCCAGCAGTTGGGGGGGACTCAATGAGCAGTTCTTC.

The V call is TRBV7-3, the J call TRBJ2-7; D may be TRBD2 (6 bases). CDR3 size: 15 residues. Germline V lookup: CDR1 SGHTA, CDR2 FQGTGA. Trimming left V 1 base short and J 3 bases short, with 13 bases between. CDR3 in amino acids: CASSLSGTENYEQYF. The CDR3 DNA reads as TGTGCCAGCAGCTTAAGCGGGACGGAAAACTACGAGCAGTACTTC.

V usage is TRBV10-3 and J usage is TRBJ1-2; tentatively, D is TRBD1 (5 bases). Germline assignment: CDR1 ENHRY and CDR2 SYGVKD. The CDR3 has 14 residues. Trimming removed 3 bases at V and 4 bases at J, with 12 bases between. CDR3 residues: CAISEGDGPYGYTF. The DNA for the CDR3 is TGTGCCATCAGTGAAGGGGACGGCCCCTATGGCTACACCTTC.